This T cell receptor (beta chain) was captured in a study of regulatory and conventional T cells in RAG deficiency. Study-wide results and caveats: Control T-cell subsets had markedly higher Shannon entropy and lower Simpson indices than RAG-deficient patients.

Blood CD4+ CD25-low CD127-high conventional T cells supplied the genomic DNA template. Remarks on this clone: Its antigen is unidentified.

V was shortened by 3 bases and J by 4 bases, with 16 bases between the two germline ends. The CDR3 runs to 16 residues. Germline V gene lookup returns CDR1 SEHNR and CDR2 FQNEAQ (reference sequence). Here immunoSEQ multiplex PCR was the method, and the copy in TCRdb shows in-frame clones only, minus some. The data show 30,000 to 40,000 clones, more than 75% seen once. These data are also associated with another study on regulatory T cells. That paper notes: Amplification used 52 TRBV primers and 13 TRBJ primers. In patients, unique TRB V-J pairs were restricted and V/J usage skewed, especially in Tregs.

J is TRBJ1-3 and V is TRBV7-9, with TRBD1 as a possible D gene (5 bases). The source is a human donor in good health. Sequenced material: CD4+ effector T cells sorted from blood. The CDR3 nucleotides are TGTGCCAGCAGCTTGTCATGGGGGGAAGCAGGAAACACCATATATTTT. The encoded protein is CASSLSWGEAGNTIYF.